This T cell receptor beta chain was identified in a study of brain T cells in children with intractable seizures. CDR3 length equals 12 residues. Germline CDR1 is GTSNPN and CDR2 is SVGIG (reference sequence). V was cut by 1 base and J by 4 bases, with 7 bases left in between. This clone was observed a few times. The antigen is not known. Surgery cases with the highest brain T cell transcript signatures were chosen for sequencing. Before surgery, patients took at least one anti-epileptic drug. Study-wide results and limits: Clones missing pre-surgery may reflect undersampling of that blood sample.

Using immunoSEQ multiplex PCR, the repertoire was profiled, and TCRdb retains in-frame clones only, with some absent. The table shows more than 7,500 clones, with around 73% occurring only once. The gene calls are TRBV30 and TRBJ1-2; D remains ambiguous. The receptor was isolated from a boy in the first two years of life with tuberous sclerosis and intractable seizures. The sequenced sample was resected brain tissue, obtained at surgery. This chain's CDR3 is CAWSDSSYGYTF. The CDR3 bases are TGTGCCTGGAGTGATAGTAGCTATGGCTACACCTTC.